This TCR beta chain derives from a study of Graves' ophthalmopathy and Graves' hyperthyroidism. Germline lookup yields CDR1 KGHDR and CDR2 SFDVKD. The CDR3 runs 13 residues. Trimming pared 4 bases from V and 5 bases from J, leaving 11 bases between. This clonotype was observed at least ten times. The target antigen is unknown. General observations from the study: Blood repertoires reportedly contained most expanded thyroid clonotypes above 0.001 frequency.

RNA transcripts yielded amplified TCR beta CDR3 regions. Second-round multiplex PCR followed a first-round RT-PCR using HTBI primers. TCRdb reprocessed the multiplex PCR reads via MiXCR and lists one record per CDR3 protein. The sample has hundreds of thousands of distinct CDR3 sequences; roughly 21% are singletons. V and J are TRBV24-1 and TRBJ2-7, with D possibly TRBD1 on 6 matching bases. The sequenced sample was peripheral blood. The origin of this receptor is a woman younger than 30 with stable Graves' hyperthyroidism. DNA of the CDR3: TGTGCCACCAGTGAGTCCCACAGGGACGAGCAGTACTTC. The encoded protein is CATSESHRDEQYF.